Listed below are T cell receptor beta chains from one sample, sequenced in a study of T cell repertoires in aging, cancer and after chemotherapy. Each CDR3 protein gets one entry after TCRdb re-called the multiplex PCR reads with MiXCR. This table has over 1,500 distinct CDR3 sequences, 59% appearing once. Sequenced: blood. These receptors were taken from a human donor with a blood cancer. The CDR3 runs from the conserved cysteine through the conserved F or W.

J gene,V gene,CDR3 protein
TRBJ2-3,TRBV6-4,CASSDSKDRGADTQYF
TRBJ1-1,TRBV19,CASSIGLVGTEAFF
TRBJ2-1,TRBV30,CAWSVPSGGGNEQFF
TRBJ2-1,TRBV15,CATSRDQYEQFF
TRBJ2-2,TRBV6-5,CASSILMNTGELFF
TRBJ1-6,TRBV30,CAWSVTGNNSPLHF
TRBJ1-2,TRBV29-1,CSVEVGSAGGYTF
TRBJ1-4,TRBV30,CAGGDRELFF
TRBJ2-1,TRBV6-5,CASSYSPPLAGGLGNEQFF
TRBJ1-2,TRBV6-5,CASSPQKGENYGYTF
TRBJ2-7,TRBV30,CASSGRRGPSYEQYF
TRBJ2-5,TRBV12-3/TRBV12-4,CASSFNNQETQYF
TRBJ2-3,TRBV6-5,CASSWTATDTQYF
TRBJ2-4,TRBV30,CAATGLAKNIQYF
TRBJ1-5,TRBV7-6,CASSKGGGYFEPQHF
TRBJ2-1,TRBV5-4,CASSLGAGGYNEQFF
TRBJ2-1,TRBV7-2,CASSLVVFGGQFF
TRBJ1-2,TRBV5-6,CASSTGEYGYTF
TRBJ1-2,TRBV12-3/TRBV12-4,CASSRTGSNYGYTF
TRBJ2-5,TRBV11-1,CASSFTGTAETQYF
TRBJ2-3,TRBV7-2,CASSAAGHRTDTQYF
TRBJ2-3,TRBV7-2,CASSPGLAGGCDTQYF
TRBJ2-5,TRBV6-5,CASSEGGLGSETQYF
TRBJ1-2,TRBV24-1,CATSGTGGAGGYTF
TRBJ1-3,TRBV29-1,CSVGLGASGNTIYF
TRBJ1-2,TRBV30,CAGRGVPYGYTF
TRBJ1-5,TRBV6-2/TRBV6-3,CASRTSGGLQPQHF
TRBJ1-5,TRBV6-6,CASSFGQDPNQPQHF
TRBJ2-5,TRBV7-2,CASSQGQGGTETQYF
TRBJ2-2,TRBV30,CAWSGWQGKGLNTGELFF
TRBJ1-2,TRBV6-5,CASSLGANYGYTF
TRBJ2-2,TRBV6-5,CASSSPTGELFF
TRBJ1-1,TRBV29-1,CSVGAVSGTDNTEAFF
TRBJ1-2,TRBV6-1,CASKNRDRDSYTF
TRBJ1-1,TRBV29-1,CSARVTMNTEAFF
TRBJ1-4,TRBV30,CAWSVREEKLFF
TRBJ2-1,TRBV30,CAWSLLAGWGEQFF
TRBJ2-5,TRBV29-1,CSVSRGAGGQETQYF
TRBJ1-2,TRBV30,CAWSVGGDYGYTF
TRBJ2-7,TRBV20-1,CSARGQSSYEQYF
TRBJ1-4,TRBV6-6,CASRHRDSWEKLFF
TRBJ2-2,TRBV11-3,CASSLTPGELFF
TRBJ2-7,TRBV6-1,CASSQGLAGYSYEQYF
TRBJ2-2,TRBV11-3,CASSLRTVNGGELFF
TRBJ2-2,TRBV6-6,CASSSTGWELFF
TRBJ2-3,TRBV30,CAWTPLARSTDTQYF
TRBJ2-2,TRBV24-1,CATSDPTDKGITGELFF
TRBJ2-5,TRBV29-1,CSVVPGLETQYF
TRBJ1-2,TRBV29-1,CSFRLTYGYTF
TRBJ2-2,TRBV6-5,CATSRVGELFF
TRBJ1-2,TRBV29-1,CSVEGQPYGYTF
TRBJ2-5,TRBV11-3,CASSTVGTSGQETQYF